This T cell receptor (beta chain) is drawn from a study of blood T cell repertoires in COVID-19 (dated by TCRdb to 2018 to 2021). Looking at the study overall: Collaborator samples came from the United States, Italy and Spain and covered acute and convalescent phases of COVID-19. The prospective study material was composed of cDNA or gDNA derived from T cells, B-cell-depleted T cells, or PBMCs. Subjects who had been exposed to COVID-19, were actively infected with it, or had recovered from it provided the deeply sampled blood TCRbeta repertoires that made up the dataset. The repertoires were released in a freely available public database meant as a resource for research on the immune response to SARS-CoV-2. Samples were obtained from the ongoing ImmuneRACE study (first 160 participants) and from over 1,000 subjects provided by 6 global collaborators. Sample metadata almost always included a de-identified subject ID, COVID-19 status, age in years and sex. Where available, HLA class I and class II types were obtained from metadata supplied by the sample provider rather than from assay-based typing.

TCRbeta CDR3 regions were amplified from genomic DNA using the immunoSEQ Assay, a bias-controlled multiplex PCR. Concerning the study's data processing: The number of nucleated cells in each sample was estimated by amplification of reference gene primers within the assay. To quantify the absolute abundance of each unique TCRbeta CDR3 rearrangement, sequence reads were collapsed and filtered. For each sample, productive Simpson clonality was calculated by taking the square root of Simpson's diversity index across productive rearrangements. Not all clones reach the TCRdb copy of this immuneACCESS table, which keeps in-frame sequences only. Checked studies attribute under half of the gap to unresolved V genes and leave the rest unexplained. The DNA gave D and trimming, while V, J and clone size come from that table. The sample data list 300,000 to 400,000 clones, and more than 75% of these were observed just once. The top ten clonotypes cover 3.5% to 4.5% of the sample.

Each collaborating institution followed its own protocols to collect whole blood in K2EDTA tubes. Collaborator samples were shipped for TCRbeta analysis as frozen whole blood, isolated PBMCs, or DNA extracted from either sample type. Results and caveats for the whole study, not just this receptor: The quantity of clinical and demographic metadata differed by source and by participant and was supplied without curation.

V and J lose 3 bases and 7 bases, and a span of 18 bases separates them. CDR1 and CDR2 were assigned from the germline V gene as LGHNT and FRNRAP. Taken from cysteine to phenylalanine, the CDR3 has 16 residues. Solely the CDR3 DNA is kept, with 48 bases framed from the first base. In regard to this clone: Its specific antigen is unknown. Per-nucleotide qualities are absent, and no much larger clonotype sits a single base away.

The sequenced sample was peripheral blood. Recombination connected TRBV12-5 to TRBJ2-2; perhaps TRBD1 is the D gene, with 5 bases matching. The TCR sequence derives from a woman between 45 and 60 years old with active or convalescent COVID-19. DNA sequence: TGTGCTAGTGGTTTTCATGGACAAACTCAGCGCGGGGAGCTGTTTTTT. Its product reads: CASGFHGQTQRGELFF.